Shown below are 12 T cell receptor beta chains from a single sample sequenced in a study of blood T cell repertoires in COVID-19. TCRdb's table, derived via immunoSEQ multiplex PCR, lists solely in-frame clones and lacks some. In the table there are 110,000 or so clones, about 83% of which are singletons. Material: peripheral blood. The source is a man in his sixties or seventies with acute or convalescent COVID-19.

The chain joins TRBV5-1 to TRBJ2-3; 8 bases fit TRBD1. Germline CDR1 reads SGHRS; CDR2 reads YFSETQ. V gave up 1 base and J gave up 4 bases; unmatched junction bases: 5. This CDR3 comprises 15 residues. In DNA form, the CDR3 reads TGCGCCAGCAGCTTGATGACAGGGGCCCCAGATACGCAGTATTTT. Translation: CASSLMTGAPDTQYF. Combining the CDR3 with reference TRBV5-1 and TRBJ2-3 gives the whole variable domain KAGVTQTPRYLIKTRGQQVTLSCSPISGHRSVSWYQQTPGQGLQFLFEYFSETQRNKGNFPGRFSGRQFSNSRSEMNVSTLELGDSALYLCASSLMTGAPDTQYFGPGTRLTVL.

The V call is TRBV12-3 or TRBV12-4, the J call TRBJ2-7, with D possibly matching TRBD2 (6 bases). The CDR3 has 13 residues. The V end was cut by 6 bases, the J end by 5 bases, with 14 bases between. CDR3: CASSPGGFDEQYF. The CDR3, as DNA: TGTGCCAGCAGCCCTGGGGGGTTCGACGAGCAGTACTTC.

J is TRBJ1-2 and V is TRBV11-2; 11 nucleotides agree with TRBD1. The CDR3 totals 16 residues. CDR1 SGHAT and CDR2 FQNNGV come from the germline V gene. With 2 bases clipped from V and 8 bases from J, the junction kept 10 bases outside the gene matches. CDR3 sequence reads: CASSLLIGGQGEGYTF. The CDR3 coding sequence is TGTGCCAGCAGCTTACTGATTGGGGGACAGGGGGAAGGCTACACCTTC.

The genes are TRBV7-8 and TRBJ2-3, with 10 bases identical to TRBD2. The CDR3 is 17 residues long. With 2 bases clipped from V and 3 bases from J, the junction kept 8 bases outside the gene matches. Per the germline V gene, CDR1 is SGHVS and CDR2 is FQNEAQ. CDR3 sequence: CASSLRASGSVTDTQYF. The CDR3 DNA is TGTGCCAGCAGCTTAAGGGCTAGCGGGAGTGTAACAGATACGCAGTATTTT.

This chain joins TRBV9 and TRBJ2-7, with TRBD2 matching over 7 bases. This CDR3 is 15 amino acids long. CDR1 is SGDLS, CDR2 YYNGEE, per germline. With V trimmed by 0 bases and J by 6 bases, 9 bases remained unmatched. The CDR3 DNA sequence: TGTGCCAGCAGCGTAGGGGAGAGCGGGACGGGCGAGCAGTACTTC. Amino acid sequence: CASSVGESGTGEQYF.

The chain employs TRBV7-9 and TRBJ2-7; 9 bases match TRBD1. Germline lookup yields CDR1 SEHNR and CDR2 FQNEAQ (reference sequence). The CDR3 runs 14 residues. V was pared by 4 bases and J by 6 bases, with 7 bases of the junction left unmatched. CDR3 nucleotides: TGTGCCAGCAGCTCGACCGGGACAGGGTCCGAGCAGTACTTC. It encodes CASSSTGTGSEQYF. The full variable domain, rest sourced from reference TRBV7-9 and TRBJ2-7, is DTGVSQNPRHKITKRGQNVTFRCDPISEHNRLYWYRQTLGQGPEFLTYFQNEAQLEKSRLLSDRFSAERPKGSFSTLEIQRTEQGDSAMYLCASSSTGTGSEQYFGPGTRLTVT.

The rearrangement joins TRBV12-3 or TRBV12-4 to TRBJ1-2; tentatively, D is TRBD1 (5 bases). The V end was cut by 6 bases, the J end by 7 bases, with 15 bases between. The length of the CDR3 is 13 residues. CDR3 protein: CASSLSREAGYTF. The DNA for the CDR3 is TGTGCCAGCAGCCTGTCCAGGGAGGCTGGCTACACCTTC.

The rearrangement joins TRBV30 to TRBJ2-3; TRBD2 is a possible D gene (6 bases). Between the trimmed V and J ends, which lost 3 bases and 0 bases, there was a span of 7 bases. From germline, CDR1 is GTSNPN and CDR2 SVGIG (reference sequence). This CDR3 spans 13 amino acids. This CDR3 is CAWRGTSTDTQYF. For the CDR3, the DNA is TGTGCCTGGAGAGGGACTAGCACAGATACGCAGTATTTT. Looking up the rest from reference TRBV30 and TRBJ2-3 gives the full variable domain: SQTIHQWPATLVQPVGSPLSLECTVEGTSNPNLYWYRQAAGRGLQLLFYSVGIGQISSEVPQNLSASRPQDRQFILSSKKLLLSDSGFYLCAWRGTSTDTQYFGPGTRLTVL.

The rearrangement links TRBV19 to TRBJ2-7, with TRBD2 matching 10 bases. The CDR3 is 15 amino acids. CDR1 LNHDA and CDR2 SQIVND come from the germline V gene (reference sequence). V lost 4 bases, J lost 1 base, and 4 bases stayed unmatched. CDR3 residues: CASSTSSGGSYEQYF. The CDR3 region has the DNA TGTGCCAGTAGTACGTCTAGCGGGGGTTCCTACGAGCAGTACTTC.

The J gene is TRBJ2-3, the V gene TRBV15; a possible D gene is TRBD1 (6 bases). This CDR3 has 15 residues. Germline V gives CDR1 LNHNV, CDR2 YYDKDF (reference sequence). V gave up 1 base and J gave up 2 bases, with 10 bases separating them. The CDR3 is CATSRGVGATDTQYF. In nucleotides, the CDR3 is TGTGCCACCAGCAGAGGGGTGGGGGCCACAGATACGCAGTATTTT.

The chain employs TRBV4-2 and TRBJ2-1; 7 bases are shared with TRBD2. Trimming at V came to 0 bases and at J to 1 base, leaving 9 bases not matched to a gene. The germline V gene encodes CDR1 LGHNA and CDR2 YNFKEQ. The CDR3 is 18 residues long. The CDR3 sequence: CASSQDFAGELSYNEQFF. CDR3 DNA: TGTGCCAGCAGCCAAGATTTCGCGGGAGAGCTATCCTACAATGAGCAGTTCTTC.

The rearrangement links TRBV11-3 to TRBJ2-5; no firm D call. Trimming pared 4 bases from V and 1 base from J, leaving 4 bases between. The germline V gene encodes CDR1 SGHNT and CDR2 YENEEA. The CDR3 contains 12 residues. The CDR3 bases are TGTGCCAGCAGCTCTAGCCAAGAGACCCAGTACTTC. It specifies CASSSSQETQYF.